The 29 T cell receptor beta chains below come from one sample, sequenced in a study of cytomegalovirus exposure and HLA in healthy donors. Both 60 Vbeta primers and 13 Jbeta primers went into the PCR. Using immunoSEQ multiplex PCR, the repertoire was profiled, and TCRdb retains in-frame clones only, with some absent. The sample contains about 140,000 clones, 70% to 80% of which appear only once. Sample: PBMCs. These receptors all come from a female donor in good health and CMV-seronegative.

In its sample, this clone ranks as medium-sized. The chain uses TRBV4-1 and TRBJ1-5; TRBD1 is a possible D gene (6 bases). The CDR3 sequence is 16 residues long. Germline V gives CDR1 MGHRA, CDR2 YSYEKL. Deletions cut 1 base from V and 3 bases from J, with 13 bases between. CDR3 residues: CASSQGPRGLNQPQHF. The DNA of the CDR3 is TGCGCCAGCAGCCAAGGCCCCAGGGGTCTCAATCAGCCCCAGCATTTT.

The V gene is TRBV5-1, the J gene TRBJ2-5; 10 bases fit TRBD1. The germline V gene encodes CDR1 SGHRS and CDR2 YFSETQ. Germline trimming cut 0 bases from V and 4 bases from J; bases unmatched to any gene: 15. The CDR3 contains 19 residues. The CDR3 protein is CASSLDGSGQGRVGETQYF. The CDR3 region has the DNA TGCGCCAGCAGCTTGGATGGGTCGGGACAGGGGCGTGTTGGAGAGACCCAGTACTTC.

This chain connects TRBV29-1 to TRBJ2-3, with D unresolved. The CDR3 totals 12 residues. The V end was cut by 7 bases, the J end by 4 bases, with 12 bases between. Germline CDR1 reads SQVTM; CDR2 reads ANQGSEA. The CDR3 region has the DNA TGCAGCGCCCGAGTGGGCGCAGATACGCAGTATTTT. Translating it yields CSARVGADTQYF.

This chain joins TRBV18 and TRBJ1-2; tentatively, D is TRBD1 (5 bases). With 6 bases removed from V and 3 bases from J, the gap between germline ends came to 11 bases. The CDR3 is made up of 13 amino acids. Germline V lookup: CDR1 KGHSH, CDR2 LQKENI. The CDR3 reads CASSGGTDYGYTF. The CDR3 coding sequence is TGTGCCAGCTCCGGGGGGACCGACTATGGCTACACCTTC.

The count of this clone is one. The rearrangement links TRBV5-8 to TRBJ1-3; D is uncertain. CDR3 length equals 13 residues. CDR1 and CDR2 from the germline V gene are SGHTS and YDEGEE. V lost 0 bases to trimming and J lost 4 bases, with 5 bases between them. CDR3 loop: CASSLGQGNTIYF. The CDR3 DNA follows: TGTGCCAGCAGCTTGGGGCAGGGAAACACCATATATTTT.

This rearrangement joins TRBV27 to TRBJ2-5, with 7 positions matching TRBD2. V lost 6 bases and J lost 0; bases outside the gene matches: 4. The CDR3 has 14 residues. From germline, CDR1 is MNHEY and CDR2 SMNVEV (reference sequence). The chain's CDR3 is CASRVGRNQETQYF. The CDR3 nucleotides read TGTGCCAGCAGGGTCGGGAGGAACCAAGAGACCCAGTACTTC.

This sequence joins TRBV28 and TRBJ1-2; possible D gene TRBD1, 6 bases. The V end lost 2 bases, the J end lost 2 bases, and 6 bases lay between the germline ends. This CDR3 comprises 13 residues. CDR1 and CDR2 from the germline V gene are MDHEN and SYDVKM. The CDR3 DNA reads TGTGCCAGCAGTTTAGACAGGAACTATGGCTACACCTTC. Translation gives CASSLDRNYGYTF.

V and J are TRBV10-3 and TRBJ1-1, with D uncertain. CDR3 size: 14 residues. Trimming removed 2 bases at V and 10 bases at J, with 17 bases between. Per germline, CDR1 ENHRY and CDR2 SYGVKD. The CDR3 DNA is TGTGCCATCAGTGAGGGGCGTTCCTACCCCAGAGCTTTCTTT. Its translation is CAISEGRSYPRAFF.

The V call is TRBV7-9, the J call TRBJ1-5; D unresolved. CDR1 and CDR2 from the germline V gene are SEHNR and FQNEAQ (reference sequence). The CDR3 totals 15 residues. Trimming stripped 5 bases from V and 3 bases from J, with 14 bases between. This CDR3 reads CASSVAGTDNQPQHF. In DNA form, the CDR3 reads TGTGCCAGCAGCGTTGCGGGCACGGACAATCAGCCCCAGCATTTT.

CDR3 residues: CASTPTGTGELFF. The CDR3 DNA is TGTGCCAGTACTCCGACGGGGACCGGGGAGCTGTTTTTT. The rearrangement uses TRBV19 and TRBJ2-2, with a possible D match to TRBD2 (5 bases). V lost 7 bases and J lost 5, with 11 bases in between. This CDR3 region has 13 residues. CDR1 is LNHDA and CDR2 is SQIVND in the germline V gene (reference sequence). The variable domain in full, with the rest retrieved from reference TRBV19 and TRBJ2-2, is DGGITQSPKYLFRKEGQNVTLSCEQNLNHDAMYWYRQDPGQGLRLIYYSQIVNDFQKGDIAEGYSVSREKKESFPLTVTSAQKNPTAFYLCASTPTGTGELFFGEGSRLTVL.

This clone was seen more than once but under ten times. The chain combines TRBV4-3 with TRBJ1-1; D gene ambiguous. CDR3 size: 15 residues. The ends were cut back, 1 base at V and 4 bases at J, with 13 bases in the middle. The germline CDR1 and CDR2 sequences are LGHNA and YSLEER. CDR3 protein: CASSQGVGGITEAFF. The CDR3 DNA follows: TGCGCCAGCAGCCAAGGGGTAGGAGGGATCACTGAAGCTTTCTTT.

A few counts support this clone. The chain employs TRBV7-2 and TRBJ1-1; possible D gene TRBD1, 6 bases. Germline V gene data show CDR1 as SGHTA and CDR2 as FQGNSA. V was pared by 0 bases and J by 5 bases, with 10 bases between. CDR3 length: 14 residues. This chain's CDR3 is CASSLARGRTEAFF. In DNA, the CDR3 is TGTGCCAGCAGCTTAGCCAGGGGCCGGACTGAAGCTTTCTTT.

This clone has only a few counts. CDR3 in amino acids: CASSQGRSPLHF. CDR3 nucleotide sequence: TGCGCCAGCAGCCAAGGGAGGTCGCCCCTCCACTTT. The chain joins TRBV4-3 to TRBJ1-6; D not certain. Trimming removed 1 base at V and 13 bases at J, with 8 bases between. Germline V gene sequence: CDR1 LGHNA, CDR2 YSLEER. The CDR3 totals 12 residues.

The rearrangement uses TRBV5-1 and TRBJ2-2; 10 bases fit TRBD2. Germline assignment: CDR1 SGHRS and CDR2 YFSETQ. V was clipped by 4 bases and J by 5 bases; unmatched bases: 2. This CDR3 spans 14 amino acids. The CDR3 here is CASSRTSGTGELFF. The CDR3 nucleotides read TGCGCCAGCAGCCGGACTAGCGGAACCGGGGAGCTGTTTTTT.

This sequence joins TRBV9 and TRBJ2-5, with 8 bases aligning to TRBD2. Trimming cost V 0 bases and J 1 base; bases outside gene matches: 5. CDR3 length: 16 residues. Germline V CDR1 and CDR2: SGDLS, YYNGEE. CDR3 residues: CASSVAGGASQETQYF. The CDR3 nucleotides are TGTGCCAGCAGCGTAGCCGGGGGGGCGAGCCAAGAGACCCAGTACTTC.

This rearrangement joins TRBV7-9 to TRBJ2-3; D perhaps matches TRBD2 (7 bases). The length of the CDR3 is 16 residues. Germline-derived CDR1 and CDR2 are SEHNR and FQNEAQ (reference sequence). Trimming took off 3 bases at V and 0 bases at J, with 13 bases between the two ends. CDR3 in DNA: TGTGCCAGCAGCTTCGGGAGGACAGTCAGCACAGATACGCAGTATTTT. This codes for CASSFGRTVSTDTQYF.

This clone has more than one count but fewer than ten. This chain uses TRBV4-1 with TRBJ2-1, with TRBD1 matching 9 bases. The CDR3 loop spans 14 amino acids. V shed 5 bases and J 4 bases; nucleotides not matched to a gene: 3. CDR1 is MGHRA, CDR2 YSYEKL, per germline. Here the CDR3 DNA reads TGCGCCAGCAGCTACGGACAGGGGTACAATGAGCAGTTCTTC. It translates to CASSYGQGYNEQFF.

The chain links TRBV29-1 to TRBJ2-3; 9 positions match TRBD2. The CDR3 covers 13 residues. CDR1 and CDR2 from the germline V gene are SQVTM and ANQGSEA. In DNA form, the CDR3 reads TGCGGCCTGACTAGCGGATCCACAGATACGCAGTATTTT. Translating gives CGLTSGSTDTQYF.

The genes are TRBV2 and TRBJ1-6; 7 nucleotides align to TRBD1. V gave up 6 bases and J gave up 10 bases; unmatched junction bases: 6. The CDR3 is 13 residues long. Germline loops: CDR1 SNHLY, CDR2 FYNNEI. CDR3 region: CASRQGPRSPLHF. CDR3 DNA: TGTGCCAGCAGACAGGGGCCGAGGTCACCCCTCCACTTT.

The V and J genes are TRBV14 and TRBJ1-4; D gene unclear. The ends were cut back, 7 bases at V and 3 bases at J, with 12 bases in the middle. The CDR3 extends over 14 amino acids. CDR1 and CDR2 from the germline V gene are SGHDN and FVKESK. This CDR3 reads CASKSRGANEKLFF. The DNA for the CDR3 is TGTGCCAGCAAGAGTCGCGGCGCTAATGAAAAACTGTTTTTT. Combining the CDR3 with reference TRBV14 and TRBJ1-4 gives the whole variable domain EAGVTQFPSHSVIEKGQTVTLRCDPISGHDNLYWYRRVMGKEIKFLLHFVKESKQDESGMPNNRFLAERTGGTYSTLKVQPAELEDSGVYFCASKSRGANEKLFFGSGTQLSVL.

This clone occurred once. The rearrangement uses TRBV29-1 and TRBJ2-7; 10 nucleotides match TRBD1. Germline CDR1 SQVTM, CDR2 ANQGSEA. The CDR3 spans 13 residues. V gave up 5 bases and J gave up 6 bases; unmatched junction bases: 7. DNA of the CDR3: TGCAGCGTTATTTTCGGGACAGGGGTCGAGCAGTACTTC. Its translation: CSVIFGTGVEQYF.

This sequence joins TRBV5-4 and TRBJ1-4, with D perhaps matching TRBD1 (5 bases). Per germline, CDR1 SGHNT and CDR2 YYREEE (reference sequence). The CDR3 is 15 amino acids. The germline V and J ends were trimmed by 1 base and 0 bases, with 7 bases remaining between them. CDR3 nucleotide sequence: TGTGCCAGCAGCTTGTCGGGGGCAACTAATGAAAAACTGTTTTTT. Translating gives CASSLSGATNEKLFF.

The chain uses TRBV6-1 and TRBJ2-7; TRBD1 matches at 10 bases. This CDR3 contains 16 residues. CDR1 and CDR2 from the germline V gene are MNHNS and SASEGT. V gave up 1 base and J gave up 4 bases; unmatched junction bases: 7. DNA for the CDR3: TGTGCCAGCAGTGAAGGTCGACAGGGGGCTTTTTACGAGCAGTACTTC. This encodes CASSEGRQGAFYEQYF.

The V gene is TRBV4-1, the J gene TRBJ1-2, with D tentatively TRBD1 (5 bases). The CDR3 sequence is 15 residues long. Germline V CDR1 and CDR2: MGHRA, YSYEKL. The V end was cut by 5 bases, the J end by 5 bases, with 18 bases between. The CDR3 loop is CASSASTAISYGYTF. CDR3 coding DNA: TGCGCCAGCAGCGCTTCGACAGCCATATCATATGGCTACACCTTC.

The chain has TRBV29-1 and TRBJ1-2; no firm D call. Trimming left V 4 bases short and J 8 bases short, with 8 bases between. There are 10 residues in the CDR3. The germline V gene encodes CDR1 SQVTM and CDR2 ANQGSEA. The CDR3 protein is CSVVSYGYTF. The CDR3, as DNA: TGCAGCGTTGTGAGCTACGGCTACACCTTC.

In this sample, this clone turned up once. The chain employs TRBV7-9 and TRBJ2-2; TRBD1 aligns across 11 bases. Germline CDR1 is SEHNR and CDR2 is FQNEAQ (reference sequence). Trimming at V came to 1 base and at J to 2 bases, leaving 6 bases not matched to a gene. The CDR3 consists of 18 residues. The CDR3 region is CASSLEGQGDANTGELFF. CDR3 sequence (DNA): TGTGCCAGCAGCTTAGAGGGACAGGGGGACGCCAACACCGGGGAGCTGTTTTTT.

The genes are TRBV6-1 and TRBJ2-5; D unresolved. The assigned J gene may be wrong: the sequence end matches TRBJ2-7 better. CDR1 and CDR2 from the germline V gene are MNHNS and SASEGT. The CDR3 length is 12 residues. Here the CDR3 reads CASVYSSYEQYF. As DNA, the CDR3 is TGTGCCAGCGTTTACAGCTCCTACGAGCAGTACTTC.

The chain links TRBV9 to TRBJ1-5; D is unresolved. The V end was cut by 1 base, the J end by 5 bases, with 7 bases between. CDR1 is SGDLS, CDR2 YYNGEE, per germline. The CDR3 is made up of 13 amino acids. The CDR3 DNA is TGTGCCAGCAGCGTAAAGACTGATCAGCCCCAGCATTTT. Encoded protein: CASSVKTDQPQHF.

The rearrangement joins TRBV4-1 to TRBJ2-3; D is possibly TRBD2 (6 bases). The CDR3 is 14 residues long. The germline V and J ends were trimmed by 8 bases and 3 bases, with 15 bases remaining between them. The germline V gene has CDR1 MGHRA and CDR2 YSYEKL. The CDR3 bases are TGCGCCAGCCGGGACTTAGGTGAGACAGATACGCAGTATTTT. This translates into CASRDLGETDTQYF.